This T cell receptor (beta chain) is from a study of blood T cells in healthy people across ages. CDR3 size: 15 residues. The germline V and J ends were trimmed by 5 bases and 3 bases, with 17 bases remaining between them. CDR1 and CDR2 from the germline V gene are SGHTA and FQGNSA. A J-beta primer mix and a sample-barcoded 5' primer were used in a second PCR of about 7 to 12 cycles. Unique molecular identifiers of 12 random nucleotides labeled each cDNA. TCRdb independently ran MiXCR on the 5' RACE reads; one entry per CDR3 protein. This table has fewer than 2,000,000 distinct CDR3 sequences, roughly 30% appearing once. As concerns this clonotype: A single base separates this from a much larger clone, so it may be a read error.

The genes are TRBV7-2 and TRBJ2-7; no clear D gene. Material: blood. This sequence originates from a woman aged 25 to 45 in good health. CDR3 in amino acids: CASSHTDHQFYEQYF. CDR3 bases: TGTGCCAGCAGCCATACAGATCACCAATTCTACGAGCAGTACTTC.